The 27 T cell receptor beta chains below come from one sample, sequenced in a study of monozygotic twins with cystic fibrosis. Profiled with immunoSEQ multiplex PCR; TCRdb holds only in-frame clones, not every one. The repertoire holds roughly 10,000 clones, with over 99% as singletons. The sample was blood. The receptors come from a man aged 18 to 30 with cystic fibrosis.

This rearrangement joins TRBV7-8 to TRBJ1-1; D remains ambiguous. The germline V gene has CDR1 SGHVS and CDR2 FQNEAQ. The CDR3 is 19 amino acids. Trimming shortened V by 0 bases and J by 3 bases, and 23 bases separated the two germline ends. In nucleotides, the CDR3 is TGTGCCAGCAGCTTAGCGGTCGGTCAGTTTTTTCGGCCGGACACTGAAGCTTTCTTT. This gives the protein CASSLAVGQFFRPDTEAFF.

J is TRBJ1-2 and V is TRBV9; a possible D gene is TRBD1 (5 bases). Germline V gives CDR1 SGDLS, CDR2 YYNGEE. V was shortened by 2 bases and J by 7 bases, with 15 bases between the two germline ends. This CDR3 has 14 amino acids. The CDR3 nucleotides read TGTGCCAGCAGCGTCGACAGTCAAAGGAGTGGCTACACCTTC. Its protein product is CASSVDSQRSGYTF.

The chain joins TRBV5-1 to TRBJ2-3; 11 bases agree with TRBD2. Germline CDR1 reads SGHRS; CDR2 reads YFSETQ. The junction had 10 bases not matched to a gene; V was cut back by 3 bases and J by 4 bases. The CDR3 covers 17 residues. The CDR3 bases are TGCGCCAGCAGCTCGCAACTAGCGGGGGTGGGGCCAGATACGCAGTATTTT. Its protein product is CASSSQLAGVGPDTQYF.

The chain joins TRBV10-1 to TRBJ1-3, with D possibly TRBD1 on 5 matching bases. Germline V gives CDR1 WNHNN, CDR2 SYGVQD (reference sequence). V was clipped by 4 bases and J by 0 bases, with 10 bases between them. The CDR3 covers 15 residues. CDR3 residues: CASSGHRGSGNTIYF. For the CDR3, the DNA is TGCGCCAGCAGTGGACATAGGGGCTCTGGAAACACCATATATTTT.

Of note for this clone: At one end the junction does not follow the germline gene, possibly because of a read error. CDR3 loop: CASSPDLAVTDTQYF. DNA of the CDR3: TGTGCTAGCAGCCCAGACCTAGCCGTCACAGATACGCAGTATTTT. The chain links TRBV7-7 to TRBJ2-3; D is perhaps TRBD2 (5 bases). Germline V gene lookup returns CDR1 SSHAT and CDR2 FNYEAQ (reference sequence). The CDR3 contains 15 residues.

As concerns this clone: At one boundary the junction diverges from the germline segment, which might be a read error. This chain joins TRBV5-6 and TRBJ2-2, with unresolved D. The CDR3 runs 12 residues. In germline, CDR1 is SGHDT, CDR2 YYEEEE. This CDR3 reads CASSLVAGELFF. The CDR3 DNA follows: TGTGCCAGCAGTTTGGTGGCCGGGGAGCTGTTTTTT. Full variable domain (rest looked up from reference TRBV5-6 and TRBJ2-2): DAGVTQSPTHLIKTRGQQVTLRCSPKSGHDTVSWYQQALGQGPQFIFQYYEEEERQRGNFPDRFSGHQFPNYSSELNVNALLLGDSALYLCASSLVAGELFFGEGSRLTVL.

This clone was counted a single time. The chain has TRBV7-9 and TRBJ2-7; D is perhaps TRBD2 (5 bases). Germline CDR1 is SEHNR and CDR2 is FQNEAQ (reference sequence). The CDR3 spans 12 residues. Trimming left V 6 bases short and J 7 bases short, with 13 bases between. CDR3 sequence (DNA): TGTGCCAGCAGGACGAGGGTAGGGGAGCAGTACTTC. Amino acids: CASRTRVGEQYF. Full variable domain (outside the CDR3, taken from reference TRBV7-9 and TRBJ2-7): DTGVSQNPRHKITKRGQNVTFRCDPISEHNRLYWYRQTLGQGPEFLTYFQNEAQLEKSRLLSDRFSAERPKGSFSTLEIQRTEQGDSAMYLCASRTRVGEQYFGPGTRLTVT.

The CDR3 sequence: CASSAVLNTEAFF. The DNA for the CDR3 is TGCGCCAGCAGCGCTGTACTGAACACTGAAGCTTTCTTT. The chain links TRBV5-1 to TRBJ1-1; D ambiguous. This CDR3 spans 13 amino acids. V was pared by 4 bases and J by 0 bases, with 7 bases between. Germline V gives CDR1 SGHRS, CDR2 YFSETQ.

This chain links TRBV7-2 with TRBJ2-7; 15 bases map to TRBD2. This CDR3 spans 17 amino acids. The V gene end was trimmed by 5 bases and the J gene end by 2 bases; junction bases not matched to a gene: 7. Per the germline V gene, CDR1 is SGHTA and CDR2 is FQGNSA. Here the CDR3 DNA reads TGTGCCAGCAGCCCGGGGACTAGCGGGAGGTTGACCTACGAGCAGTACTTC. This sequence encodes CASSPGTSGRLTYEQYF.

The chain links TRBV5-4 to TRBJ1-6; D gene ambiguous. The CDR3 spans 15 residues. Germline assignment: CDR1 SGHNT and CDR2 YYREEE (reference sequence). V gave up 0 bases and J gave up 9 bases, with 13 bases separating them. The CDR3 reads CASSLEGVRGSPLHF. In DNA, the CDR3 is TGTGCCAGCAGCTTGGAGGGAGTCAGAGGTTCACCCCTCCACTTT.

The V and J genes are TRBV5-1 and TRBJ2-7; 14 bases align to TRBD2. The V segment lost 4 bases and the J segment 0 bases; nucleotides outside the gene matches: 9. The CDR3 covers 18 residues. The V gene's germline CDR1 is SGHRS and CDR2 YFSETQ. In DNA, the CDR3 is TGCGCCAGCAGCACCCGGACTAGCGGGGGGACCAGCTCCTACGAGCAGTACTTC. Amino acid sequence: CASSTRTSGGTSSYEQYF. Full variable domain (remainder filled in from reference TRBV5-1 and TRBJ2-7): KAGVTQTPRYLIKTRGQQVTLSCSPISGHRSVSWYQQTPGQGLQFLFEYFSETQRNKGNFPGRFSGRQFSNSRSEMNVSTLELGDSALYLCASSTRTSGGTSSYEQYFGPGTRLTVT.

This chain uses TRBV10-2 with TRBJ1-1; 7 nucleotides match TRBD1. J gave up 1 base and V 11 bases, and 16 bases lay outside the gene matches. Germline V gene lookup returns CDR1 WSHSY and CDR2 SAAADI. The CDR3 covers 16 residues. CDR3 amino acids: CAVSPGGAESNTEAFF. CDR3 nucleotide sequence: TGCGCCGTATCCCCAGGGGGGGCCGAGTCGAACACTGAAGCTTTCTTT.

The chain recombines TRBV5-4 with TRBJ2-7, with D perhaps matching TRBD2 (6 bases). The CDR3 totals 16 residues. Germline assignment: CDR1 SGHNT and CDR2 YYREEE (reference sequence). V gave up 4 bases and J gave up 4 bases, with 21 bases separating them. The CDR3 region has the DNA TGTGCCAGCAGCCTGGGGAGGACTGGCGGGCTATACGAGCAGTACTTC. Translating it yields CASSLGRTGGLYEQYF.

The chain carries TRBV20-1 and TRBJ1-2, with TRBD1 identical over 9 bases. Per germline, CDR1 DFQATT and CDR2 SNEGSKA (reference sequence). CDR3 length: 11 residues. V lost 6 bases, J lost 6 bases, and 2 bases stayed unmatched. This CDR3 is CSARTGDGYTF. The DNA for the CDR3 is TGCAGTGCACGGACAGGGGATGGCTACACCTTC.

The chain employs TRBV5-6 and TRBJ1-2, with 8 bases that match TRBD1. The CDR3 is made up of 15 amino acids. CDR1 is SGHDT and CDR2 is YYEEEE in the germline V gene. Unmatched junction bases numbered 10, after V lost 3 bases and J lost 6 bases. The CDR3 region is CASSSGQAFWDGYTF. The CDR3 DNA sequence: TGTGCCAGCAGCTCGGGACAGGCTTTTTGGGATGGCTACACCTTC.

The chain combines TRBV2 with TRBJ2-5, with 8 positions matching TRBD1. CDR3 size: 15 residues. The V gene end was trimmed by 4 bases and the J gene end by 1 base; junction bases not matched to a gene: 5. Germline-derived CDR1 and CDR2 are SNHLY and FYNNEI. The CDR3 DNA reads TGTGCCAGCAGTGCCCCCGGACAGGGCCAAGAGACCCAGTACTTC. Translating gives CASSAPGQGQETQYF.

This chain connects TRBV5-1 to TRBJ2-5, with D possibly being TRBD2 (5 bases). Per germline, CDR1 SGHRS and CDR2 YFSETQ. Trimming removed 3 bases at V and 5 bases at J, with 17 bases between. This CDR3 region has 15 residues. For the CDR3, the DNA is TGCGCCAGCAGCTCCGTTCTCGGGGTTCGGGAGACCCAGTACTTC. Translating it yields CASSSVLGVRETQYF.

The chain carries TRBV28 and TRBJ1-4; 8 nucleotides align to TRBD1. Germline V CDR1 and CDR2: MDHEN, SYDVKM. Germline trimming cut 8 bases from V and 8 bases from J; bases unmatched to any gene: 13. The CDR3 is made up of 15 amino acids. CDR3 loop: CASLDGQGAIEKLFF. CDR3 DNA sequence: TGTGCCAGCCTCGACGGGCAGGGGGCTATCGAAAAACTGTTTTTT.

This clone came up once. This chain's CDR3 is CASSSPTLASYEQYF. The CDR3 coding sequence is TGTGCCAGCAGTTCACCGACACTAGCCTCCTACGAGCAGTACTTC. This rearrangement joins TRBV6-6 to TRBJ2-7, with a tentative D call TRBD2 (6 bases). The V and J ends lost 4 bases and 0 bases respectively, with 13 bases between them. Germline V gene lookup returns CDR1 MNHNY and CDR2 SVGAGI (reference sequence). The CDR3 runs 15 residues.

The V call is TRBV30, the J call TRBJ1-3; D is unclear. Between the trimmed V and J ends, which lost 4 bases and 0 bases, there was a span of 10 bases. The germline gives CDR1 GTSNPN, CDR2 SVGIG (reference sequence). The CDR3 is made up of 14 amino acids. The CDR3 DNA is TGTGCCTGGAAGTTTCTGCGCTCTGGAAACACCATATATTTT. Amino acids: CAWKFLRSGNTIYF.

The V gene is TRBV30, the J gene TRBJ2-7, with TRBD2 matching 7 bases. CDR1 and CDR2 from the germline V gene are GTSNPN and SVGIG (reference sequence). V dropped 0 bases and J dropped 5; count of bases not matched to a gene: 10. The CDR3 is 15 amino acids. This chain's CDR3 is CAWSVIWGGVNEQYF. In nucleotides, the CDR3 is TGTGCCTGGAGTGTAATCTGGGGAGGGGTTAACGAGCAGTACTTC.

This chain joins TRBV30 and TRBJ1-5; TRBD1 might be the D (6 bases). Trimming took 0 bases from V and 5 from J, leaving 8 bases between them. The CDR3 has 13 amino acids. Germline values: CDR1 GTSNPN, CDR2 SVGIG (reference sequence). CDR3 DNA sequence: TGTGCCTGGAGTGTATCAGGGGATCAGCCCCAGCATTTT. Encoded protein: CAWSVSGDQPQHF.

The table lists this clone with a few counts. V gene TRBV23-1 combines with J gene TRBJ1-2; D ambiguous. TRBV23-1 is an ORF; its function is uncertain. V lost 0 bases to trimming and J lost 0 bases, with 8 bases between them. The CDR3 has 15 amino acids. Here the CDR3 reads CASSQSEQPNYGYTF. CDR3 sequence (DNA): TGCGCCAGCAGTCAATCTGAACAGCCTAACTATGGCTACACCTTC.

In this sample, this clone turned up once. V gene TRBV4-2 combines with J gene TRBJ1-4, with D possibly being TRBD1 (5 bases). CDR1 and CDR2 from the germline V gene are LGHNA and YNFKEQ. This CDR3 has 16 amino acids. V dropped 0 bases and J dropped 6 bases, with 14 bases sitting between them. DNA for the CDR3: TGTGCCAGCAGCCAAGATGGATCAGGGCGCCATGAAAAACTGTTTTTT. Its translation is CASSQDGSGRHEKLFF.

This rearrangement joins TRBV25-1 to TRBJ2-2; 8 nucleotides agree with TRBD1. This CDR3 has 15 residues. From germline, CDR1 is MGHDK and CDR2 SYGVNS. The ends lost 8 bases at V and 4 bases at J; junction bases unmatched: 9. CDR3 nucleotide sequence: TGTGCCAGCGCAAGGACAGGGAGTTTCACCGGGGAGCTGTTTTTT. Encoded protein: CASARTGSFTGELFF.

DNA for the CDR3: TGTGCCAGCACCCCGGGGGGAGAAGAGACCCAGTACTTC. Translation gives CASTPGGEETQYF. V and J are TRBV7-9 and TRBJ2-5, with 7 bases identical to TRBD2. V lost 7 bases to trimming and J lost 3 bases; unmatched junction nucleotides: 5. The germline V gene encodes CDR1 SEHNR and CDR2 FQNEAQ (reference sequence). The CDR3 loop spans 13 amino acids.

In its sample, this clone was seen once. This chain links TRBV7-9 with TRBJ1-2; TRBD1 might be the D (5 bases). Germline V CDR1 and CDR2: SEHNR, FQNEAQ (reference sequence). V lost 1 base to trimming and J lost 0 bases, with 12 bases between them. CDR3 length: 16 residues. DNA for the CDR3: TGTGCCAGCAGCTTAGTTCAGGGCCCTTCTAACTATGGCTACACCTTC. Its protein is CASSLVQGPSNYGYTF.